Shown below are 31 T cell receptor beta chains from a single sample sequenced in a study of blood T cell repertoires in COVID-19. Method: immunoSEQ multiplex PCR; TCRdb's copy keeps in-frame clones and lacks some. Counted here are roughly 6,800 clones, more than 80% occurring once; the ten biggest clones make up 10%. The sample was peripheral blood. These receptors were taken from a human donor with active COVID-19. The donor label of this sample is uncertain.

This chain links TRBV5-5 with TRBJ2-1; 14 bases align to TRBD2. V lost 3 bases, J lost 12 bases, and 8 bases stayed unmatched. There are 15 residues in the CDR3. The germline V gene has CDR1 SGHKS and CDR2 YYEKEE (reference sequence). CDR3 sequence reads: CASSSSGTSGRGQFF. The CDR3 DNA follows: TGTGCCAGCAGCTCGTCCGGGACTAGCGGGAGAGGGCAGTTCTTC.

The chain carries TRBV3-1 (or the pseudogene TRBV3-2) and TRBJ1-5; unclear D gene. The V gene lost 0 bases and the J gene lost 6 bases, with 9 bases spanning the gap. Germline V gene lookup returns CDR1 LGHDT and CDR2 YNNKEL (reference sequence). This CDR3 comprises 14 residues. The CDR3 reads CASSQEAHPQPQHF. CDR3 nucleotide sequence: TGTGCCAGCAGCCAAGAGGCCCACCCTCAGCCCCAGCATTTT.

V usage is TRBV7-2 and J usage is TRBJ2-7; 7 positions match TRBD1. With 5 bases clipped from V and 2 bases from J, the junction kept 15 bases outside the gene matches. Germline CDR1 is SGHTA and CDR2 is FQGNSA. This CDR3 has 17 residues. CDR3 in DNA: TGTGCCAGCAGCCCCACCACGGTGGGGACAGTGCCCTACGAGCAGTACTTC. Protein product: CASSPTTVGTVPYEQYF.

The V and J genes are TRBV30 and TRBJ2-4; no firm D call. CDR3 length: 15 amino acids. CDR1 is GTSNPN, CDR2 SVGIG, per germline (reference sequence). V lost 4 bases, J lost 0 bases, and 13 bases lay in between. Here the CDR3 DNA reads TGTGCCTGGACCGGTGCTCCTATAGCCAAAAACATTCAGTACTTC. Translation gives CAWTGAPIAKNIQYF.

This chain links TRBV3-1 (or the pseudogene TRBV3-2) with TRBJ2-1; D is possibly TRBD2 (6 bases). The germline V gene has CDR1 LGHDT and CDR2 YNNKEL (reference sequence). V was cut by 4 bases and J by 11 bases, with 18 bases left in between. This CDR3 is 14 amino acids long. The CDR3 sequence is CASSLRETPEKQFF. CDR3 nucleotide sequence: TGTGCCAGCAGCCTTCGGGAGACCCCGGAGAAGCAGTTCTTC.

The chain employs TRBV6-6 and TRBJ1-3, with 8 bases matching TRBD1. Germline V CDR1 and CDR2: MNHNY, SVGAGI (reference sequence). The CDR3 is made up of 16 amino acids. V lost 5 bases and J lost 5; bases outside the gene matches: 11. The CDR3 DNA sequence: TGTGCCAGCAGTCCCCAAACGCCAGGGGGCCGAAACACCATATATTTT. Its translation: CASSPQTPGGRNTIYF.

V usage is TRBV18 and J usage is TRBJ2-6; 8 positions match TRBD1. With 6 bases clipped from V and 2 bases from J, the junction kept 12 bases outside the gene matches. This CDR3 has 18 residues. CDR1 is KGHSH and CDR2 is LQKENI in the germline V gene. The CDR3, as DNA: TGTGCCAGCTCGCCAAGACAGGGGAAGACAACTGGGGCCAACGTCCTGACTTTC. This codes for CASSPRQGKTTGANVLTF.

The chain combines TRBV28 with TRBJ2-5; 7 bases fit TRBD2. The CDR3 loop spans 15 amino acids. The ends lost 11 bases at V and 4 bases at J; junction bases unmatched: 16. Germline values: CDR1 MDHEN, CDR2 SYDVKM. The CDR3 DNA sequence: TGTGCCGGGACGGCAGCGGGGCGGGGCCCAGAGACCCAGTACTTC. This translates into CAGTAAGRGPETQYF.

The V gene is TRBV28, the J gene TRBJ2-1, with D maybe TRBD1 (5 bases). The CDR3 sequence is 14 residues long. From germline, CDR1 is MDHEN and CDR2 SYDVKM. V shed 3 bases and J shed 10 bases, with 16 bases lying between them. CDR3 DNA sequence: TGTGCCAGCAGTTTTTCGACTCGACCAGGGGAGCAGTTCTTC. Its translation is CASSFSTRPGEQFF.

The rearrangement links TRBV6-2 or TRBV6-3 to TRBJ2-5; TRBD2 matches at 7 bases. Germline CDR1 is MNHEY and CDR2 is SVGEGT. The CDR3 consists of 12 residues. Losses at the gene ends were 5 bases for V and 5 bases for J; bases not matched to a gene: 2. The DNA of the CDR3 is TGTGCCAGCAGTCACGGGAGGGAGACCCAGTACTTC. Encoded protein: CASSHGRETQYF.

The V and J genes are TRBV6-5 and TRBJ1-5; no definite D call. The CDR3 totals 13 residues. Trimming stripped 4 bases from V and 4 bases from J, with 8 bases between. Germline CDR1 MNHEY, CDR2 SVGAGI. CDR3 amino acids: CASSSAGNQPQHF. CDR3 nucleotide sequence: TGTGCCAGCAGTTCCGCGGGTAATCAGCCCCAGCATTTT.

The chain recombines TRBV5-1 with TRBJ1-2; 7 bases fit TRBD1. This CDR3 contains 17 residues. Germline V CDR1 and CDR2: SGHRS, YFSETQ. The V gene end was trimmed by 4 bases and the J gene end by 0 bases; junction bases not matched to a gene: 12. Here the CDR3 DNA reads TGCGCCAGCAGCCCCAGGCGGGACAGTATTTCTAACTATGGCTACACCTTC. It codes for CASSPRRDSISNYGYTF.

This chain links TRBV5-6 with TRBJ1-2; TRBD1 matches at 7 bases. Trimming took 0 bases from V and 4 from J; bases not matched to a gene: 6. The CDR3 has 15 residues. Per the germline V gene, CDR1 is SGHDT and CDR2 is YYEEEE. CDR3: CASSLGDRVLYGYTF. The CDR3 DNA sequence: TGTGCCAGCAGCTTGGGAGACAGGGTTCTCTATGGCTACACCTTC. Full variable domain (remainder filled in from reference TRBV5-6 and TRBJ1-2): DAGVTQSPTHLIKTRGQQVTLRCSPKSGHDTVSWYQQALGQGPQFIFQYYEEEERQRGNFPDRFSGHQFPNYSSELNVNALLLGDSALYLCASSLGDRVLYGYTFGSGTRLTVV.

The chain is built from TRBV9 and TRBJ2-7, with TRBD2 matching 12 bases. This CDR3 is 16 amino acids long. The V gene end was trimmed by 0 bases and the J gene end by 2 bases; junction bases not matched to a gene: 3. The germline gives CDR1 SGDLS, CDR2 YYNGEE. CDR3 coding DNA: TGTGCCAGCAGCGTAGGACTAGCGGGGGCCACCTACGAGCAGTACTTC. This gives the protein CASSVGLAGATYEQYF.

This clone is judged large (0.1 to 1%). V gene TRBV3-1 (or the pseudogene TRBV3-2) combines with J gene TRBJ2-3, with a tentative D call TRBD2 (6 bases). The CDR3 consists of 17 residues. Germline-derived CDR1 and CDR2 are LGHDT and YNNKEL (reference sequence). V lost 0 bases and J lost 3, with 16 bases in between. The CDR3 here is CASSQDTRETRTDTQYF. CDR3 DNA sequence: TGTGCCAGCAGCCAAGATACTCGGGAGACGAGGACAGATACGCAGTATTTT.

The chain combines TRBV28 with TRBJ2-5, with TRBD1 matching 7 bases. This CDR3 spans 16 amino acids. The V gene end was trimmed by 4 bases and the J gene end by 4 bases; junction bases not matched to a gene: 12. Germline CDR1 MDHEN, CDR2 SYDVKM. CDR3 DNA: TGTGCCAGCAGTTCCCTAGACAGGGCCGAGGGAGAGACCCAGTACTTC. Protein product: CASSSLDRAEGETQYF.

The V and J genes are TRBV5-1 and TRBJ2-7, with 7 bases fitting TRBD1. The CDR3 is 12 amino acids. V was pared by 2 bases and J by 7 bases, with 3 bases of the junction left unmatched. The germline CDR1 and CDR2 sequences are SGHRS and YFSETQ. The CDR3 spells CASSLQGWEQYF. CDR3 nucleotides: TGCGCCAGCAGCTTACAGGGGTGGGAGCAGTACTTC.

V and J are TRBV12-3 or TRBV12-4 and TRBJ2-1; tentatively, D is TRBD2 (6 bases). CDR3 length equals 13 residues. Trimming took 6 bases from V and 5 from J, leaving 11 bases between them. DNA of the CDR3: TGTGCCAGCAGGGGCGGGGCCAACAATGAGCAGTTCTTC. This sequence encodes CASRGGANNEQFF.

This rearrangement joins TRBV10-3 to TRBJ1-1; D possibly corresponds to TRBD1 (6 bases). V was pared by 6 bases and J by 0 bases, with 20 bases between. The CDR3 spans 17 residues. CDR1 and CDR2 (germline): ENHRY, SYGVKD. The CDR3 bases are TGTGCCATCAGCCACACCAGGGACACCCAGCTGAACACTGAAGCTTTCTTT. Translation: CAISHTRDTQLNTEAFF.

V and J are TRBV21-1 and TRBJ1-5; the table's TRBD1 call for D was not verified on the DNA. TRBV21-1 is a known pseudogene. CDR3 length equals 17 residues. The CDR3 DNA is TGTGCCAGCAGCAAGGGAAAGGGACAACTTAGCAATCAGCCCCAGCATTTT. Encoded protein: CASSKGKGQLSNQPQHF.

This clone was found once. The chain employs TRBV7-9 and TRBJ2-1, with TRBD2 identical over 12 bases. The CDR3 is 18 residues long. Trimming removed 5 bases from V and 9 bases from J; junction bases left unmatched: 17. The germline V gene has CDR1 SEHNR and CDR2 FQNEAQ (reference sequence). The CDR3 protein is CASSTLGGLAGGLGEQFF. The CDR3 region has the DNA TGTGCCAGCAGCACCCTGGGGGGTCTAGCGGGAGGGTTAGGTGAGCAGTTCTTC.

The CDR3 DNA follows: TGTGCCAGCAGCCAAGAGGAGAGCGGACCTTACAATGAGCAGTTCTTC. Translated, it gives CASSQEESGPYNEQFF. The rearrangement links TRBV4-2 to TRBJ2-1; D is perhaps TRBD2 (5 bases). CDR1 is LGHNA, CDR2 YNFKEQ, per germline. V lost 0 bases, J lost 4 bases, and 13 bases lay in between. The CDR3 loop spans 16 amino acids.

The V and J genes are TRBV11-1 and TRBJ2-7; a weak D match, TRBD2 (6 bases). With 1 base removed from V and 6 bases from J, the gap between germline ends came to 16 bases. The CDR3 spans 15 residues. In germline, CDR1 is SGHAT, CDR2 FQDESV (reference sequence). Here the CDR3 DNA reads TGTGCCAGCAGCTTAGTGGGAGGCCTAGGGAGCGAGCAGTACTTC. This codes for CASSLVGGLGSEQYF.

The V gene is TRBV27, the J gene TRBJ2-5; 7 nucleotides line up with TRBD2. The CDR3 sequence is 14 residues long. With 4 bases clipped from V and 3 bases from J, the junction kept 5 bases outside the gene matches. Germline assignment: CDR1 MNHEY and CDR2 SMNVEV (reference sequence). The CDR3 DNA reads as TGTGCCAGCAGTTCAAAGCGGGGTGAAGAGACCCAGTACTTC. Residues: CASSSKRGEETQYF.

This clone was observed once. The CDR3 loop is CASTPNRGIYEQYF. CDR3 DNA sequence: TGCGCCAGCACCCCCAATAGGGGGATCTACGAGCAGTACTTC. The V call is TRBV5-1, the J call TRBJ2-7, with a possible D match to TRBD1 (6 bases). Germline CDR1 reads SGHRS; CDR2 reads YFSETQ. The CDR3 has 14 amino acids. The germline V and J ends were trimmed by 6 bases and 3 bases, with 16 bases remaining between them.

The gene calls are TRBV19 and TRBJ1-6, with D maybe TRBD1 (6 bases). This CDR3 comprises 15 residues. The germline V gene has CDR1 LNHDA and CDR2 SQIVND (reference sequence). The germline V and J ends were trimmed by 7 bases and 10 bases, with 20 bases remaining between them. The CDR3 loop is CASTLGAGVSSPLHF. CDR3 DNA: TGTGCCAGTACCCTGGGGGCGGGCGTAAGCTCACCCCTCCACTTT.

The chain joins TRBV30 to TRBJ1-1; 8 nucleotides agree with TRBD1. With V trimmed by 1 base and J by 10 bases, 5 bases remained unmatched. The CDR3 spans 12 residues. Germline CDR1 and CDR2: GTSNPN and SVGIG (reference sequence). CDR3 region: CAWSDGQGGAFF. The CDR3 DNA follows: TGTGCCTGGAGTGACGGACAGGGAGGAGCTTTCTTT.

The chain combines TRBV5-4 with TRBJ2-7, with TRBD1 identical over 10 bases. Looked up from germline, CDR1 is SGHNT and CDR2 is YYREEE (reference sequence). V lost 3 bases, J lost 3 bases, and 12 bases stayed unmatched. This CDR3 contains 17 residues. The CDR3 DNA sequence: TGTGCCAGCAGCTCCAAGTCGGGACAGGGGACCCTCTACGAGCAGTACTTC. Translation gives CASSSKSGQGTLYEQYF.

This clone was picked up one time. This chain uses TRBV7-2 with TRBJ2-5; unclear D gene. V lost 2 bases, J lost 3 bases, and 10 bases lay in between. Germline V gives CDR1 SGHTA, CDR2 FQGNSA. There are 14 residues in the CDR3. CDR3 loop: CASSLSSGEETQYF. In nucleotides, the CDR3 is TGTGCCAGCAGCTTATCGTCGGGTGAAGAGACCCAGTACTTC.

The chain couples TRBV11-3 to TRBJ1-5, with 7 bases identical to TRBD1. The CDR3 totals 14 residues. In germline, CDR1 is SGHNT, CDR2 YENEEA. V was clipped by 2 bases and J by 7 bases; unmatched bases: 5. CDR3 nucleotides: TGTGCCAGCAGCTTACAGGGGGTTCGGCAGCCCCAGCATTTT. Translating it yields CASSLQGVRQPQHF.

J is TRBJ2-3 and V is TRBV7-2; 11 positions agree with TRBD1. The CDR3 contains 16 residues. Germline-derived CDR1 and CDR2 are SGHTA and FQGNSA. V was clipped by 6 bases and J by 4 bases; unmatched bases: 9. CDR3 in DNA: TGTGCCAGCAGACGACCCGGGACAGGGGGGGCAGATACGCAGTATTTT. This codes for CASRRPGTGGADTQYF.